These 30 T cell receptor beta chains were sequenced from one sample in a study of human T cells and chemical hapten exposure. Time point indicated: patch test 3, about 24 weeks after DPC sensitization. Treatment specified: therapeutic diphenylcyclopropenone sensitization with weekly scalp DPC. Via MiXCR, TCRdb re-called the RACE reads, giving one row per CDR3 protein. The sample yields 150,000 to 200,000 distinct CDR3 sequences, roughly a quarter seen once. Sequenced here: whole blood, sampled in connection with sensitization to the hapten diphenylcyclopropenone (DPC). These receptors were taken from a woman younger than 30 with alopecia areata. Some clones in this sample may be carry-over from other donors' samples.

The chain has TRBV6-1 and TRBJ2-7, with a tentative D call TRBD2 (5 bases). V lost 5 bases to trimming and J lost 6 bases, with 20 bases between them. The CDR3 is 15 residues long. Germline V lookup: CDR1 MNHNS, CDR2 SASEGT. The CDR3 region has the DNA TGTGCCAGCAGTCTTTACCGGGAATCGGGCGGCGAGCAGTACTTC. This gives the protein CASSLYRESGGEQYF.

The V gene is TRBV24-1, the J gene TRBJ2-2; D is unclear. CDR3 length: 12 residues. V lost 5 bases and J lost 4, with 4 bases in between. The germline V gene has CDR1 KGHDR and CDR2 SFDVKD. The CDR3 region is CATSGATGELFF. CDR3 sequence (DNA): TGTGCCACCAGTGGGGCCACCGGGGAGCTGTTTTTT.

This clonotype was seen a handful of times. V usage is TRBV4-3 and J usage is TRBJ2-7; D call uncertain. The V and J ends lost 0 bases and 3 bases respectively, with 15 bases between them. CDR3 length: 16 amino acids. Germline CDR1 LGHNA, CDR2 YSLEER. CDR3 residues: CASSQEESEPDYEQYF. Here the CDR3 DNA reads TGCGCCAGCAGCCAAGAAGAATCGGAACCCGACTACGAGCAGTACTTC.

The chain recombines TRBV27 with TRBJ1-2; 8 positions agree with TRBD1. Trimming took 5 bases from V and 2 from J; bases not matched to a gene: 7. Germline CDR1 reads MNHEY; CDR2 reads SMNVEV (reference sequence). CDR3 size: 15 residues. The CDR3 loop reads CASSRTGNGNYGYTF. Written as DNA, the CDR3 is TGTGCCAGCAGTCGGACAGGGAATGGCAACTATGGCTACACCTTC.

The chain recombines TRBV15 with TRBJ2-6, with D unresolved. The V and J ends lost 0 bases and 0 bases respectively, with 6 bases between them. The CDR3 sequence is 16 residues long. CDR1 and CDR2 (germline): LNHNV, YYDKDF (reference sequence). Here the CDR3 reads CATSRDFGSGANVLTF. The CDR3 DNA sequence: TGTGCCACCAGCAGAGATTTCGGCTCTGGGGCCAACGTCCTGACTTTC. The variable domain in full, with the rest retrieved from reference TRBV15 and TRBJ2-6, is DAMVIQNPRYQVTQFGKPVTLSCSQTLNHNVMYWYQQKSSQAPKLLFHYYDKDFNNEADTPDNFQSRRPNTSFCFLDIRSPGLGDTAMYLCATSRDFGSGANVLTFGAGSRLTVL.

The table lists this clonotype with a few counts. The V and J genes are TRBV11-2 and TRBJ1-1; 9 nucleotides match TRBD1. The CDR3 runs 14 residues. The germline gives CDR1 SGHAT, CDR2 FQNNGV. With 2 bases clipped from V and 6 bases from J, the junction kept 4 bases outside the gene matches. DNA for the CDR3: TGTGCCAGCAGCTTAAGACAGGGGGTTCCTGAAGCTTTCTTT. Translated: CASSLRQGVPEAFF.

The gene calls are TRBV4-3 and TRBJ2-7, with D tentatively TRBD2 (5 bases). Germline CDR1 and CDR2: LGHNA and YSLEER. The CDR3 runs to 15 residues. The ends were cut back, 0 bases at V and 7 bases at J, with 16 bases in the middle. As DNA, the CDR3 is TGCGCCAGCAGCCAAGATCGGGCCGTGCCGGGAGAGCAGTACTTC. The encoded protein is CASSQDRAVPGEQYF.

A few counts support this clonotype. The chain joins TRBV7-9 to TRBJ1-2; 7 nucleotides match TRBD1. This CDR3 region has 14 residues. Germline trimming cut 4 bases from V and 4 bases from J; bases unmatched to any gene: 6. Per germline, CDR1 SEHNR and CDR2 FQNEAQ (reference sequence). CDR3 DNA sequence: TGTGCCAGCAGCTCACGGACAGGCACCTATGGCTACACCTTC. Translated, it gives CASSSRTGTYGYTF.

The sample holds a few counts of this clonotype. This chain connects TRBV11-2 to TRBJ2-5; no clear D gene. CDR1 is SGHAT and CDR2 is FQNNGV in the germline V gene. This CDR3 contains 12 residues. Trimming shortened V by 3 bases and J by 6 bases, and 8 bases separated the two germline ends. The CDR3 spells CASSFSIQTQYF. Here the CDR3 DNA reads TGTGCCAGCAGCTTTTCGATTCAGACCCAGTACTTC.

The V call is TRBV12-3 or TRBV12-4, the J call TRBJ1-5, with TRBD1 as a possible D gene (5 bases). V was clipped by 2 bases and J by 7 bases, with 9 bases between them. The CDR3 contains 13 residues. In nucleotides, the CDR3 is TGTGCCAGCAGTTTAACCGGGGCCCAGCCCCAGCATTTT. This codes for CASSLTGAQPQHF.

This chain joins TRBV6-9 and TRBJ2-5; no clear D gene. V lost 7 bases and J 1 base, leaving 19 bases between the germline ends. Per germline, CDR1 MNHGY and CDR2 SVAAGI. This CDR3 is built from 16 residues. The CDR3 reads CASTRRPRTPQETQYF. The CDR3 bases are TGTGCCAGCACCCGAAGACCCAGGACCCCCCAAGAGACCCAGTACTTC.

To note about this clonotype: One end of the junction does not line up with germline, which may come from a read error. This sequence joins TRBV4-1 and TRBJ2-7; D unclear. The CDR3 totals 16 residues. The germline V gene encodes CDR1 MGHRA and CDR2 YSYEKL. The CDR3 here is CASSDLPRGKFYGQYF. DNA for the CDR3: TGCGCCAGCAGCGACCTTCCGCGCGGCAAATTTTACGGGCAGTACTTC.

This clonotype occurred a few times. The chain has TRBV28 and TRBJ2-3; no clear D. V was trimmed by 5 bases and J by 7 bases, leaving 7 bases between them. The CDR3 consists of 11 residues. CDR1 and CDR2 from the germline V gene are MDHEN and SYDVKM. CDR3 protein: CASSEYYTQYF. In DNA form, the CDR3 reads TGTGCCAGCAGTGAATATTATACGCAGTATTTT.

This chain links TRBV4-3 with TRBJ1-1; no clear D. The CDR3 covers 11 residues. V was cut by 4 bases and J by 6 bases, with 6 bases left in between. Germline V lookup: CDR1 LGHNA, CDR2 YSLEER. CDR3 amino acids: CASSRGAEAFF. For the CDR3, the DNA is TGCGCCAGCAGCCGCGGAGCTGAAGCTTTCTTT.

In its sample, this clonotype was seen many times. This chain joins TRBV20-1 and TRBJ2-3; no clear D. The V gene's germline CDR1 is DFQATT and CDR2 SNEGSKA (reference sequence). Between the trimmed V and J ends, which lost 6 bases and 2 bases, there was a span of 12 bases. The CDR3 length is 13 residues. The CDR3 DNA reads as TGCAGTGCCCCGCCCCCAGTCACAGATACGCAGTATTTT. Protein: CSAPPPVTDTQYF.

This rearrangement joins TRBV9 to TRBJ2-2; weak D call: TRBD2 (6 bases). Trimming took 0 bases from V and 1 from J, leaving 10 bases between them. The CDR3 covers 16 residues. CDR1 SGDLS and CDR2 YYNGEE come from the germline V gene. The DNA of the CDR3 is TGTGCCAGCAGCGTAGTACCAGCGGGGAACACCGGGGAGCTGTTTTTT. It encodes CASSVVPAGNTGELFF.

This clonotype came up a few times. The CDR3 spells CASSPAWAGNSPLHF. CDR3 nucleotides: TGTGCCAGCAGCCCTGCGTGGGCAGGAAATTCACCCCTCCACTTT. The gene calls are TRBV2 and TRBJ1-6; D ambiguous. Trimming took 6 bases from V and 7 from J, leaving 16 bases between them. This CDR3 spans 15 amino acids. The germline CDR1 and CDR2 sequences are SNHLY and FYNNEI.

Points on this clonotype: This may arise from a read error, as a much more abundant clone is one base away. V usage is TRBV6-2 or TRBV6-3 and J usage is TRBJ2-2; 7 bases align to TRBD1. CDR3 length: 15 residues. The germline CDR1 and CDR2 sequences are MNHEY and SVGEGT. The CDR3 sequence: CTSSYGTVTTGELFF. The CDR3 DNA reads as TGTACCAGCAGTTACGGGACAGTTACCACCGGGGAGCTGTTTTTT.

This clonotype appeared many times. For the CDR3, the DNA is TGTGCCAGCAGCTCAGAGAGGGCTCAGCCCCAGCATTTT. This sequence encodes CASSSERAQPQHF. The chain combines TRBV7-2 with TRBJ1-5, with D unresolved. Germline V gene sequence: CDR1 SGHTA, CDR2 FQGNSA. The CDR3 runs 13 residues. V shed 4 bases and J shed 6 bases, with 10 bases lying between them.

This clonotype was detected only a few times. The chain recombines TRBV7-8 with TRBJ1-1; no definite D call. CDR3 length: 13 residues. The germline CDR1 and CDR2 sequences are SGHVS and FQNEAQ. V was pared by 5 bases and J by 1 base, with 8 bases between. The CDR3 is CASSEQPNTEAFF. The CDR3 coding sequence is TGTGCCAGCAGCGAGCAGCCGAACACTGAAGCTTTCTTT.

The chain joins TRBV20-1 to TRBJ1-2, with D unresolved. CDR1 is DFQATT, CDR2 SNEGSKA, per germline (reference sequence). This CDR3 has 9 amino acids. Trimming stripped 8 bases from V and 7 bases from J, with 8 bases between. The CDR3 bases are TGCAGTCCCAAAGGTGGCTACACCTTC. As protein: CSPKGGYTF.

The table lists this clonotype with a few counts. The rearrangement links TRBV4-1 to TRBJ2-3, with TRBD2 matching 15 bases. Per germline, CDR1 MGHRA and CDR2 YSYEKL. After removal of 8 bases from V and 6 bases from J, the junction contained 6 bases not matched to a gene. The CDR3 totals 15 residues. In DNA, the CDR3 is TGCGCCAGCCTTGGGACTAGCGGGAGGACGGATACGCAGTATTTT. It is translated as CASLGTSGRTDTQYF.

V usage is TRBV29-1 and J usage is TRBJ1-2, with 7 positions matching TRBD1. Trimming at V came to 7 bases and at J to 0 bases, leaving 5 bases not matched to a gene. CDR3 length equals 13 residues. Germline V CDR1 and CDR2: SQVTM, ANQGSEA. The CDR3 sequence: CSDSTGTNYGYTF. The CDR3 nucleotides are TGCAGCGACTCGACAGGGACTAACTATGGCTACACCTTC.

This clonotype was seen more than once but under ten times. The chain employs TRBV20-1 and TRBJ2-1; TRBD2 matches at 9 bases. V lost 0 bases, J lost 7 bases, and 10 bases stayed unmatched. This CDR3 comprises 16 residues. Per the germline V gene, CDR1 is DFQATT and CDR2 is SNEGSKA (reference sequence). The CDR3 DNA reads as TGCAGTGCTAGAGAGGGCGAGGCTAGCGGGACGAATGAGCAGTTCTTC. It translates to CSAREGEASGTNEQFF.

This clonotype has a handful of counts. The CDR3 loop reads CASSSTGGGITEAFF. The CDR3, as DNA: TGTGCCAGCAGCTCCACTGGGGGTGGTATCACTGAAGCTTTCTTT. This rearrangement joins TRBV7-9 to TRBJ1-1, with a weak D call TRBD1 (5 bases). CDR3 length equals 15 residues. The V end lost 4 bases, the J end lost 4 bases, and 16 bases lay between the germline ends. Germline V gene lookup returns CDR1 SEHNR and CDR2 FQNEAQ (reference sequence). Full variable domain (missing parts from reference TRBV7-9 and TRBJ1-1): DTGVSQNPRHKITKRGQNVTFRCDPISEHNRLYWYRQTLGQGPEFLTYFQNEAQLEKSRLLSDRFSAERPKGSFSTLEIQRTEQGDSAMYLCASSSTGGGITEAFFGQGTRLTVV.

The chain is built from TRBV9 and TRBJ1-2; 8 bases fit TRBD1. CDR3 length: 13 residues. V lost 3 bases and J lost 6; bases outside the gene matches: 4. Germline assignment: CDR1 SGDLS and CDR2 YYNGEE. The CDR3 nucleotides read TGTGCCAGCAGCGGCGGACAGGGCCATGGCTACACCTTC. It yields the protein CASSGGQGHGYTF.

The chain couples TRBV2 to TRBJ1-5; maybe TRBD1 (5 bases). Germline V lookup: CDR1 SNHLY, CDR2 FYNNEI. The CDR3 is 15 amino acids. V was cut by 7 bases and J by 3 bases, with 16 bases left in between. The CDR3 DNA reads TGTGCCAGCACGGGGCTGGTTGGCAACAATCAGCCCCAGCATTTT. It yields the protein CASTGLVGNNQPQHF.

The DNA for the CDR3 is TGCGCCAGCAGCCAGTTACTAATGGCAGATACGCAGTATTTT. It codes for CASSQLLMADTQYF. This sequence joins TRBV4-1 and TRBJ2-3; no clear D. The CDR3 length is 14 residues. The V gene lost 3 bases and the J gene lost 4 bases, with 11 bases spanning the gap. Germline V lookup: CDR1 MGHRA, CDR2 YSYEKL.

The V and J genes are TRBV7-6 and TRBJ2-7, with TRBD2 identical over 12 bases. V lost 5 bases and J lost 6; bases outside the gene matches: 5. The CDR3 sequence is 14 residues long. CDR1 and CDR2 (germline): SGHVS, FNYEAQ. CDR3 DNA: TGTGCCAGCAGCCCCCGGACTAGCGGGATCGAGCAGTACTTC. Amino acid sequence: CASSPRTSGIEQYF.

This sequence joins TRBV6-5 and TRBJ2-7; 8 bases line up with TRBD2. Germline V lookup: CDR1 MNHEY, CDR2 SVGAGI. This CDR3 spans 14 amino acids. Trimming took 4 bases from V and 3 from J; bases not matched to a gene: 5. The CDR3 here is CASSSGTRIYEQYF. DNA for the CDR3: TGTGCCAGCAGTTCCGGGACTAGAATCTACGAGCAGTACTTC.